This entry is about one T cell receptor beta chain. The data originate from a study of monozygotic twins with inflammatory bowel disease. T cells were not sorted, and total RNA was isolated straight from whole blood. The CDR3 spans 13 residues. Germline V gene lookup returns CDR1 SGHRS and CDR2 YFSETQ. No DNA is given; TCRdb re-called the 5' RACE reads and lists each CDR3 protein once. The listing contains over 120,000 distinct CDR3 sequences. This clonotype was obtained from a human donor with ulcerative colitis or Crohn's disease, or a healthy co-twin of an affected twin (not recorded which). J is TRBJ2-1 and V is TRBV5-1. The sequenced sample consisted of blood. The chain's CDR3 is CASSLALPYEQFF.